These 25 T cell receptor beta chains came from one sample sequenced in a study of T cell changes during pregnancy in multiple sclerosis. This table comes from immunoSEQ multiplex PCR, and its TCRdb copy is limited to in-frame clones, with some not included. Seen here are 70,000 to 80,000 clones, about nine tenths observed once, and the top ten hold more than 0.4%. The specimen comprised CD4+ T cells from peripheral blood mononuclear cells, sampled before pregnancy. These TCRs come from a female donor with multiple sclerosis, enrolled in a pregnancy study.

The chain recombines TRBV11-3 with TRBJ1-1; no clear D gene. The CDR3 covers 13 residues. The germline gives CDR1 SGHNT, CDR2 YENEEA. V dropped 5 bases and J dropped 2 bases, with 9 bases sitting between them. Here the CDR3 DNA reads TGTGCCAGCAGCCCCGGGGTAAACACTGAAGCTTTCTTT. Amino acid sequence: CASSPGVNTEAFF.

The chain links TRBV5-1 to TRBJ1-1; 11 bases fit TRBD1. The CDR3 is made up of 15 amino acids. Germline CDR1 and CDR2: SGHRS and YFSETQ. Unmatched junction bases numbered 3, after V lost 0 bases and J lost 5 bases. Here the CDR3 reads CASSLAGQGETEAFF. The CDR3, as DNA: TGCGCCAGCAGCTTGGCGGGACAGGGGGAAACTGAAGCTTTCTTT.

Note on this clone: Its ends do not fully match the called genes, so a read error is possible. The chain's CDR3 is CANSQVVQTYQPQHF. Written as DNA, the CDR3 is TGCGCCAACAGCCAAGTCGTTCAGACTTATCAGCCCCAGCATTTT. The rearrangement uses TRBV4-1 and TRBJ1-5; D is undetermined. This CDR3 is built from 15 residues. Germline V gives CDR1 MGHRA, CDR2 YSYEKL.

The V gene is TRBV13, the J gene TRBJ1-1, with TRBD1 as a possible D gene (5 bases). The CDR3 consists of 15 residues. The germline V and J ends were trimmed by 4 bases and 0 bases, with 12 bases remaining between them. Germline values: CDR1 PRHDT, CDR2 FYEKMQ (reference sequence). CDR3 coding DNA: TGTGCCAGCAGCTCTGACAGCTTCATGAACACTGAAGCTTTCTTT. It encodes CASSSDSFMNTEAFF.

The genes are TRBV11-2 and TRBJ2-1; TRBD1 matches at 7 bases. The V gene end was trimmed by 4 bases and the J gene end by 7 bases; junction bases not matched to a gene: 4. This CDR3 is built from 13 residues. Germline loops: CDR1 SGHAT, CDR2 FQNNGV. CDR3 amino acids: CASSSDRENEQFF. For the CDR3, the DNA is TGTGCCAGCAGCTCCGACAGGGAAAATGAGCAGTTCTTC.

DNA for the CDR3: TGCAGCGCCGGATCCGGGGGCAATCAGCCCCAGCATTTT. Residues: CSAGSGGNQPQHF. The V gene is TRBV29-1, the J gene TRBJ1-5; unclear D gene. Looked up from germline, CDR1 is SQVTM and CDR2 is ANQGSEA. V lost 7 bases and J lost 2, with 12 bases in between. The CDR3 spans 13 residues.

The CDR3 DNA is TGTGCCAGCAGTGTCCGTCCGGGGGGCCTTGGAGGGGCCAACGTCCTGACTTTC. It translates to CASSVRPGGLGGANVLTF. The chain carries TRBV6-1 and TRBJ2-6; D may be TRBD2 (7 bases). This CDR3 region has 18 residues. Germline-derived CDR1 and CDR2 are MNHNS and SASEGT. V was pared by 4 bases and J by 4 bases, with 20 bases between.

The chain uses TRBV9 and TRBJ2-7, with 8 nucleotides matching TRBD2. Trimming took 0 bases from V and 6 from J; bases not matched to a gene: 11. CDR3 length: 16 amino acids. From germline, CDR1 is SGDLS and CDR2 YYNGEE. The CDR3 DNA sequence: TGTGCCAGCAGCGTAGCACCGGGGAGCGGGGGTGGCGAGCAGTACTTC. This translates into CASSVAPGSGGGEQYF. Supplemented by reference TRBV9 and TRBJ2-7, the full variable domain reads DSGVTQTPKHLITATGQRVTLRCSPRSGDLSVYWYQQSLDQGLQFLIQYYNGEERAKGNILERFSAQQFPDLHSELNLSSLELGDSALYFCASSVAPGSGGGEQYFGPGTRLTVT.

This clone has only one observation. The chain links TRBV7-2 to TRBJ2-7; tentative D call: TRBD1 (6 bases). Germline V gene data show CDR1 as SGHTA and CDR2 as FQGNSA. This CDR3 spans 12 amino acids. CDR3 sequence: CSSGEVRGGQYF. For the CDR3, the DNA is TGTTCCTCAGGGGAAGTCCGAGGCGGGCAGTACTTC.

The V call is TRBV29-1, the J call TRBJ1-1; a possible D gene is TRBD1 (6 bases). V was clipped by 5 bases and J by 6 bases, with 13 bases between them. CDR3 length: 12 amino acids. Per germline, CDR1 SQVTM and CDR2 ANQGSEA. The DNA for the CDR3 is TGCAGCGTTATGCAGGGGCCCGCTGAAGCTTTCTTT. It codes for CSVMQGPAEAFF.

The rearrangement joins TRBV27 to TRBJ1-6; D is unclear. The CDR3 runs to 16 residues. Germline CDR1 is MNHEY and CDR2 is SMNVEV (reference sequence). V was pared by 5 bases and J by 9 bases, with 20 bases between. The CDR3 spells CASSPLTGSTGSPLHF. Here the CDR3 DNA reads TGTGCCAGCAGTCCCCTAACCGGGTCCACTGGTTCACCCCTCCACTTT.

The chain has TRBV5-6 and TRBJ2-7; perhaps TRBD2 as D (5 bases). The CDR3 consists of 15 residues. Trimming left V 2 bases short and J 4 bases short, with 16 bases between. The germline V gene encodes CDR1 SGHDT and CDR2 YYEEEE. The CDR3 region has the DNA TGTGCCAGCAGCTTTGGGTCTGGGCGAGGGTACGAGCAGTACTTC. Translation: CASSFGSGRGYEQYF.

The chain employs TRBV9 and TRBJ2-3; D unclear. The germline V gene encodes CDR1 SGDLS and CDR2 YYNGEE. CDR3 length: 12 residues. The V end was cut by 0 bases, the J end by 5 bases, with 4 bases between. Here the CDR3 reads CASSVGLDTQYF. The CDR3 nucleotides are TGTGCCAGCAGCGTAGGTCTAGATACGCAGTATTTT.

The rearrangement links TRBV29-1 to TRBJ2-3; TRBD2 might be the D (6 bases). The CDR3 contains 16 residues. Between the trimmed V and J ends, which lost 3 bases and 0 bases, there was a span of 16 bases. Germline values: CDR1 SQVTM, CDR2 ANQGSEA. CDR3 in DNA: TGCAGCGTTGAGTATCGGACTACTACAAGCACAGATACGCAGTATTTT. The encoded protein is CSVEYRTTTSTDTQYF.

The chain combines TRBV7-2 with TRBJ1-2; D remains ambiguous. Trimming stripped 2 bases from V and 4 bases from J, with 17 bases between. CDR3 length: 16 residues. From germline, CDR1 is SGHTA and CDR2 FQGNSA. Written as DNA, the CDR3 is TGTGCCAGCAGCTTACGGGCAGGCGGAGGTTCCTATGGCTACACCTTC. This translates into CASSLRAGGGSYGYTF. Looking up the rest from reference TRBV7-2 and TRBJ1-2 gives the full variable domain: GAGVSQSPSNKVTEKGKDVELRCDPISGHTALYWYRQSLGQGLEFLIYFQGNSAPDKSGLPSDRFSAERTGGSVSTLTIQRTQQEDSAVYLCASSLRAGGGSYGYTFGSGTRLTVV.

V usage is TRBV28 and J usage is TRBJ1-1; 8 bases match TRBD1. This CDR3 is 15 amino acids long. Looked up from germline, CDR1 is MDHEN and CDR2 is SYDVKM. V shed 6 bases and J 5 bases; nucleotides not matched to a gene: 11. This CDR3 reads CASRPLGQGETEAFF. CDR3 DNA: TGTGCCAGCAGACCCCTCGGACAGGGCGAGACTGAAGCTTTCTTT.

The genes are TRBV9 and TRBJ1-1, with TRBD1 matching 10 bases. With V trimmed by 4 bases and J by 6 bases, 6 bases remained unmatched. CDR1 and CDR2 (germline): SGDLS, YYNGEE. CDR3 length: 14 residues. Here the CDR3 reads CASSRQGASAEAFF. The CDR3, as DNA: TGTGCCAGCAGCAGACAGGGGGCGAGCGCTGAAGCTTTCTTT.

V gene TRBV5-4 combines with J gene TRBJ2-3; 7 bases are a match to TRBD1. CDR3 length: 15 amino acids. From germline, CDR1 is SGHNT and CDR2 YYREEE (reference sequence). The trim removed 2 bases at V and 5 bases at J, leaving 8 bases unmatched. The CDR3 bases are TGTGCCAGCAGCTTAATTCTAACAGGGGAAGATACGCAGTATTTT. It codes for CASSLILTGEDTQYF.

The chain combines TRBV14 with TRBJ2-2; D is perhaps TRBD1 (5 bases). The germline V gene encodes CDR1 SGHDN and CDR2 FVKESK. The ends were cut back, 4 bases at V and 6 bases at J, with 18 bases in the middle. The CDR3 length is 16 residues. CDR3 bases: TGTGCCAGCAGCCCCTTGGGGCACGAACGCGCCGGGGAGCTGTTTTTT. It translates to CASSPLGHERAGELFF.

The chain couples TRBV7-3 to TRBJ1-2, with 7 bases fitting TRBD1. The CDR3 loop spans 14 amino acids. The germline CDR1 and CDR2 sequences are SGHTA and FQGTGA. V lost 5 bases and J lost 2; bases outside the gene matches: 5. The CDR3 here is CASSPAGQNYGYTF. In DNA, the CDR3 is TGTGCCAGCAGCCCCGCGGGACAGAACTATGGCTACACCTTC.

CDR3 nucleotides: TGCGCCAGCAGCTTGGCCGGGCTAGCGGGGGGAGGCAATGAGCAGTTCTTC. It codes for CASSLAGLAGGGNEQFF. This chain uses TRBV5-1 with TRBJ2-1; 11 bases agree with TRBD2. The CDR3 sequence is 17 residues long. J lost 6 bases, V lost 0 bases, and 8 bases had no gene match. Germline V gives CDR1 SGHRS, CDR2 YFSETQ.

This clone was picked up one time. CDR3 amino acids: CASSPRGGSWRDIYEQYF. The CDR3, as DNA: TGTGCCAGCAGCCCTAGGGGAGGGTCGTGGCGGGACATCTACGAGCAGTACTTC. The chain combines TRBV11-2 with TRBJ2-7, with a weak D call TRBD2 (7 bases). Germline-derived CDR1 and CDR2 are SGHAT and FQNNGV. Trimming shortened V by 5 bases and J by 3 bases, and 26 bases separated the two germline ends. CDR3 length: 18 residues. Complete variable domain (other parts from reference TRBV11-2 and TRBJ2-7): EAGVAQSPRYKIIEKRQSVAFWCNPISGHATLYWYQQILGQGPKLLIQFQNNGVVDDSQLPKDRFSAERLKGVDSTLKIQPAKLEDSAVYLCASSPRGGSWRDIYEQYFGPGTRLTVT.

This chain uses TRBV30 with TRBJ1-2; D perhaps matches TRBD1 (5 bases). The V and J ends lost 2 bases and 8 bases respectively, with 12 bases between them. This CDR3 contains 12 residues. CDR1 and CDR2 from the germline V gene are GTSNPN and SVGIG (reference sequence). This chain's CDR3 is CAWSKGLGGYTF. DNA of the CDR3: TGTGCCTGGAGTAAGGGGTTGGGCGGCTACACCTTC.

The chain links TRBV14 to TRBJ1-6; 7 bases line up with TRBD1. Germline lookup yields CDR1 SGHDN and CDR2 FVKESK. V lost 3 bases and J lost 10; bases outside the gene matches: 6. This CDR3 region has 14 residues. CDR3 DNA: TGTGCCAGCAGCCAGTACCCAGGGGGATCACCCCTCCACTTT. Residues: CASSQYPGGSPLHF.

The rearrangement joins TRBV5-1 to TRBJ1-1; D gene unclear. V shed 0 bases and J shed 8 bases, with 11 bases lying between them. The germline V gene encodes CDR1 SGHRS and CDR2 YFSETQ. The CDR3 has 13 residues. DNA for the CDR3: TGCGCCAGCAGCTTGGCCTTTGGAGACGAAGCTTTCTTT. It encodes CASSLAFGDEAFF.